In this sample, the clone carrying this TCR beta chain turned up once. These data belong to a study of blood T cells in healthy people across ages. Through a sample-barcoded 5' primer and a J-beta primer mix, a second PCR was run for roughly 7 to 12 cycles. Any given sample supplied a minimum of 3 million CDR3-containing paired-end reads. TCRdb re-called the 5' RACE reads with MiXCR, one entry per CDR3 protein. The sample has 700,000 to 1,000,000 distinct CDR3 sequences, around 45% seen once. Each donor had 8.5 to 10 milliliters of peripheral blood drawn. The CDR3 covers 14 residues. The V end lost 5 bases, the J end lost 4 bases, and 12 bases lay between the germline ends. Germline CDR1 is MNHEY and CDR2 is SVGEGT.

The TCR comes from a man in his sixties in good health. Sequenced input: blood. The rearrangement joins TRBV6-2 or TRBV6-3 to TRBJ2-1; D tentatively fits TRBD1 or TRBD2 (5 bases each). CDR3 coding DNA: TGTGCCAGCAGTGTTGAGGGGTGGTACAATGAGCAGTTCTTC. Residues: CASSVEGWYNEQFF.